This is a list of T cell receptor beta chains from one sample in a study of ipilimumab plus nivolumab after autologous stem cell transplantation. Sequencing used immunoSEQ multiplex PCR; TCRdb keeps in-frame clones, though not all of them. The sample lists approximately 15,000 clones, 80% occurring once. Sequenced here: PBMCs, sampled in a trial of ipilimumab plus nivolumab as post-transplant consolidation. Receptors were obtained from a male donor with diffuse large B-cell lymphoma. CDR3s include the opening cysteine and the closing phenylalanine or tryptophan. The order of the fields is V gene, D gene, clone size, J gene, CDR3 protein, CDR3 DNA. D genes are given only for firm matches. Size tells how often a clone was seen (once, few, many) or the class of an expanded clone, and some rows leave it out.

v_call: TRBV19; d_call: NA; clone_size: NA; j_call: TRBJ1-2; cdr3_aa: CASSSAGTVDNYGYTF; cdr3_nt: TGTGCCAGTAGTTCGGCCGGGACGGTGGATAACTATGGCTACACCTTC
v_call: TRBV7-9; d_call: TRBD1; clone_size: NA; j_call: TRBJ1-2; cdr3_aa: CASSGLSGQPNYGYTF; cdr3_nt: TGTGCCAGCAGCGGTCTGTCGGGACAGCCTAACTATGGCTACACCTTC
v_call: TRBV15; d_call: NA; clone_size: NA; j_call: TRBJ2-7; cdr3_aa: CATSRPAERISSYEQYF; cdr3_nt: TGTGCCACCAGCAGGCCAGCGGAAAGAATAAGCTCCTACGAGCAGTACTTC
v_call: TRBV9; d_call: TRBD2; clone_size: NA; j_call: TRBJ2-1; cdr3_aa: CASSPPFGRGGLNEQFF; cdr3_nt: TGTGCCAGCAGCCCACCGTTCGGACGGGGGGGCCTAAATGAGCAGTTCTTC
v_call: TRBV27; d_call: TRBD2; clone_size: NA; j_call: TRBJ2-2; cdr3_aa: CASTYGGEGTGELFF; cdr3_nt: TGTGCCAGTACCTATGGGGGGGAAGGCACCGGGGAGCTGTTTTTT
v_call: TRBV27; d_call: TRBD1; clone_size: NA; j_call: TRBJ1-2; cdr3_aa: CASSNGQGWYGYTF; cdr3_nt: TGTGCCAGCAGTAATGGACAGGGATGGTATGGCTACACCTTC
v_call: TRBV7-9; d_call: NA; clone_size: NA; j_call: TRBJ2-2; cdr3_aa: CASSLDGGELFF; cdr3_nt: TGTGCCAGCAGCTTAGATGGCGGGGAGCTGTTTTTT
v_call: TRBV2; d_call: TRBD1; clone_size: NA; j_call: TRBJ2-5; cdr3_aa: CASSRQGGQETQYF; cdr3_nt: TGTGCCAGCAGTAGACAGGGGGGCCAAGAGACCCAGTACTTC
v_call: TRBV4-1; d_call: NA; clone_size: NA; j_call: TRBJ1-5; cdr3_aa: CASSQERHQPQHF; cdr3_nt: TGCGCCAGCAGCCAAGAACGCCATCAGCCCCAGCATTTT
v_call: TRBV5-1; d_call: TRBD1; clone_size: few; j_call: TRBJ1-2; cdr3_aa: CASSWDRPYGYTF; cdr3_nt: TGCGCCAGCAGCTGGGACAGGCCCTATGGCTACACCTTC
v_call: TRBV4-1; d_call: NA; clone_size: NA; j_call: TRBJ1-1; cdr3_aa: CASSLWANTEAFF; cdr3_nt: TGCGCCAGCAGCCTGTGGGCGAACACTGAAGCTTTCTTT
v_call: TRBV7-7; d_call: NA; clone_size: NA; j_call: TRBJ2-5; cdr3_aa: CASSLSMEDQETQYF; cdr3_nt: TGTGCCAGCAGCTTAAGCATGGAGGACCAAGAGACCCAGTACTTC
v_call: TRBV2; d_call: NA; clone_size: few; j_call: TRBJ1-1; cdr3_aa: CASSERGLNTEAFF; cdr3_nt: TGTGCCAGCAGTGAGCGAGGGTTGAACACTGAAGCTTTCTTT
v_call: TRBV29-1; d_call: TRBD1; clone_size: few; j_call: TRBJ1-1; cdr3_aa: CSVDGQGLMNTEAFF; cdr3_nt: TGCAGCGTTGATGGACAGGGTCTCATGAACACTGAAGCTTTCTTT
v_call: TRBV13; d_call: NA; clone_size: NA; j_call: TRBJ2-3; cdr3_aa: CASSLSADTQYF; cdr3_nt: TGTGCCAGCAGCTTAAGCGCAGATACGCAGTATTTT
v_call: TRBV6-5; d_call: TRBD1; clone_size: NA; j_call: TRBJ1-3; cdr3_aa: CASRTGTGEEHF; cdr3_nt: TGTGCCAGCAGAACCGGGACAGGGGAAGAACATTTT
v_call: TRBV21-1; d_call: NA; clone_size: once; j_call: TRBJ1-2; cdr3_aa: CASSKALRTGRNYGYTF; cdr3_nt: TGTGCCAGCAGCAAAGCGCTTAGGACAGGTCGAAACTATGGCTACACCTTC
v_call: TRBV5-1; d_call: TRBD1; clone_size: NA; j_call: TRBJ2-5; cdr3_aa: CASSPDRVETQYF; cdr3_nt: TGCGCCAGCAGCCCGGACAGGGTAGAGACCCAGTACTTC
v_call: TRBV6-1; d_call: NA; clone_size: NA; j_call: TRBJ1-1; cdr3_aa: CASTSSEAFF; cdr3_nt: TGTGCCAGCACTTCCTCCGAAGCTTTCTTT
v_call: TRBV29-1; d_call: NA; clone_size: NA; j_call: TRBJ1-4; cdr3_aa: CSVEDKGSNEKLFF; cdr3_nt: TGCAGCGTTGAAGATAAGGGAAGTAATGAAAAACTGTTTTTT
v_call: TRBV27; d_call: NA; clone_size: few; j_call: TRBJ2-4; cdr3_aa: CASSFPMIEIDF; cdr3_nt: TGTGCCAGCAGTTTCCCCATGATAGAGATAGACTTC
v_call: TRBV4-1; d_call: NA; clone_size: NA; j_call: TRBJ2-5; cdr3_aa: CVSSQDRGTLLTQYF; cdr3_nt: TGCGTCAGCAGCCAAGATAGGGGAACCCTCTTGACCCAGTACTTC
v_call: TRBV6-9; d_call: NA; clone_size: NA; j_call: TRBJ1-4; cdr3_aa: CASSYRRGREKLFF; cdr3_nt: TGTGCCAGCAGTTATCGTAGGGGTCGTGAAAAACTGTTTTTT
v_call: TRBV5-1; d_call: NA; clone_size: medium-sized; j_call: TRBJ1-2; cdr3_aa: CASSWDDYGYTF; cdr3_nt: TGCGCCAGCAGCTGGGACGACTATGGCTACACCTTC
v_call: TRBV7-2; d_call: NA; clone_size: NA; j_call: TRBJ1-5; cdr3_aa: CASSRLGSNQPQHF; cdr3_nt: TGTGCCAGCAGCCGACTGGGGAGCAATCAGCCCCAGCATTTT
v_call: TRBV6-5; d_call: TRBD1; clone_size: NA; j_call: TRBJ1-2; cdr3_aa: CASSYDREDGYTF; cdr3_nt: TGTGCCAGCAGTTACGACAGGGAGGATGGCTACACCTTC
v_call: TRBV19; d_call: TRBD1; clone_size: NA; j_call: TRBJ1-3; cdr3_aa: CASGGTGGAPGNTIYF; cdr3_nt: TGTGCCAGTGGGGGGACAGGGGGCGCGCCCGGAAACACCATATATTTT
v_call: TRBV14; d_call: NA; clone_size: NA; j_call: TRBJ1-1; cdr3_aa: CASSRQGLGNTEAFF; cdr3_nt: TGTGCCAGCAGCCGCCAGGGGTTGGGGAACACTGAAGCTTTCTTT
v_call: TRBV23-1; d_call: NA; clone_size: few; j_call: TRBJ1-2; cdr3_aa: CASSSNGAYGYTF; cdr3_nt: TGCGCCAGCAGCTCCAACGGAGCTTATGGCTACACCTTC
v_call: TRBV29-1; d_call: NA; clone_size: NA; j_call: TRBJ1-4; cdr3_aa: CSVTAPGPNEKLFF; cdr3_nt: TGCAGCGTTACCGCGCCGGGACCTAATGAAAAACTGTTTTTT
v_call: TRBV7-7; d_call: NA; clone_size: NA; j_call: TRBJ2-1; cdr3_aa: CASSPGTASNEQFF; cdr3_nt: TGTGCTAGCAGTCCCGGGACCGCTAGCAATGAGCAGTTCTTC
v_call: TRBV6-5; d_call: NA; clone_size: once; j_call: TRBJ2-3; cdr3_aa: CASRMAGPSTDTQYF; cdr3_nt: TGTGCCAGCAGGATGGCAGGGCCCAGCACAGATACGCAGTATTTT
v_call: TRBV5-4; d_call: TRBD1; clone_size: NA; j_call: TRBJ2-5; cdr3_aa: CASSWTGVETQYF; cdr3_nt: TGTGCCAGCAGCTGGACAGGGGTAGAGACCCAGTACTTC
v_call: TRBV7-9; d_call: TRBD1; clone_size: NA; j_call: TRBJ2-3; cdr3_aa: CASTTGVLRTDTQYF; cdr3_nt: TGTGCCAGCACAACAGGGGTACTGAGGACAGATACGCAGTATTTT
v_call: TRBV11-3; d_call: TRBD2; clone_size: NA; j_call: TRBJ2-3; cdr3_aa: CASRSGVAGITDTQYF; cdr3_nt: TGTGCCAGCAGATCAGGGGTAGCGGGGATCACAGATACGCAGTATTTT
v_call: TRBV7-6; d_call: TRBD1; clone_size: NA; j_call: TRBJ1-4; cdr3_aa: CASSLTGQGEKLFF; cdr3_nt: TGTGCCAGCAGCCTGACAGGGCAGGGTGAAAAACTGTTTTTT
v_call: TRBV2; d_call: NA; clone_size: NA; j_call: TRBJ1-2; cdr3_aa: CASSEAKGYTNYGYTF; cdr3_nt: TGTGCCAGCAGTGAAGCAAAGGGATATACTAACTATGGCTACACCTTC
v_call: TRBV9; d_call: TRBD1; clone_size: NA; j_call: TRBJ2-7; cdr3_aa: CASSFGTGSYEQYF; cdr3_nt: TGTGCCAGCAGCTTTGGGACAGGGTCTTACGAGCAGTACTTC
v_call: TRBV4-1; d_call: NA; clone_size: few; j_call: TRBJ2-7; cdr3_aa: CASSPDSRYEQYF; cdr3_nt: TGCGCCAGCAGCCCAGACAGCCGTTACGAGCAGTACTTC
v_call: TRBV14; d_call: NA; clone_size: NA; j_call: TRBJ1-6; cdr3_aa: CASSQGLDNSPLHF; cdr3_nt: TGTGCCAGCAGCCAGGGTTTGGATAATTCACCCCTCCACTTT
v_call: TRBV30; d_call: NA; clone_size: NA; j_call: TRBJ1-1; cdr3_aa: CAWSPRGPNTEAFF; cdr3_nt: TGTGCCTGGAGTCCCCGGGGGCCGAACACTGAAGCTTTCTTT
v_call: TRBV14; d_call: TRBD1; clone_size: NA; j_call: TRBJ2-1; cdr3_aa: CASSLEQGPSNEQFF; cdr3_nt: TGTGCCAGCAGCCTAGAACAGGGGCCGAGCAATGAGCAGTTCTTC
v_call: TRBV5-5; d_call: NA; clone_size: NA; j_call: TRBJ2-1; cdr3_aa: CASSLEPGDFNEQFF; cdr3_nt: TGTGCCAGCAGCCTGGAACCAGGGGATTTCAATGAGCAGTTCTTC
v_call: TRBV6-5; d_call: TRBD1; clone_size: NA; j_call: TRBJ1-1; cdr3_aa: CASRTLQGARWAFF; cdr3_nt: TGTGCCAGCAGAACCTTACAGGGGGCGAGGTGGGCTTTCTTT
v_call: TRBV2; d_call: NA; clone_size: NA; j_call: TRBJ2-2; cdr3_aa: CASSDGLQTGELFF; cdr3_nt: TGTGCCAGCAGTGACGGCCTCCAAACCGGGGAGCTGTTTTTT
v_call: TRBV14; d_call: NA; clone_size: NA; j_call: TRBJ2-7; cdr3_aa: CASSQDLNRLAYEQYF; cdr3_nt: TGTGCCAGCAGCCAAGATTTGAACAGGCTAGCCTACGAGCAGTACTTC
v_call: TRBV19; d_call: NA; clone_size: once; j_call: TRBJ2-5; cdr3_aa: CASSRDGEETQYF; cdr3_nt: TGTGCCAGTAGTCGAGACGGGGAAGAGACCCAGTACTTC